This T cell receptor (beta chain) appears in the sequencing data of a study of identical twins. This clonotype was found a few times. Antigen unknown. Findings and limits, study-wide: Models predicted less out-of-frame TCR alpha sharing in monozygotic twins than was found. Twins shared out-of-frame alpha sequences with excess low generation probability.

Template switching added a universal primer site; cDNA carried unique molecular identifiers. TCRdb reprocessed the 5' RACE reads with MiXCR, giving one entry per CDR3 protein. The sample has roughly 490,000 distinct CDR3 sequences; roughly an eighth are singletons. The junction had 13 bases not matched to a gene; V was cut back by 2 bases and J by 5 bases. This CDR3 region has 19 residues. Germline V lookup: CDR1 ENHRY, CDR2 SYGVKD. The same sample was also studied in work on yellow fever vaccine responses in identical twins.

The receptor was derived from a woman under 30 in good health. This chain uses TRBV10-3 with TRBJ2-3; the match to TRBD2 covers 13 bases. Sequencing used CD4+ T cells sorted from blood. The chain's CDR3 is CAISETSGGELWSRDTQYF. CDR3 in DNA: TGTGCCATCAGTGAGACTAGCGGGGGGGAACTTTGGTCTAGAGATACGCAGTATTTT.